This is a list of T cell receptor beta chains from one sample in a study of control samples from healthy donors and cancer patients. Generated by immunoSEQ multiplex PCR, the TCRdb table keeps only in-frame clones and is missing some. The sample lists more than 65,000 clones, 83% occurring once. The specimen was blood. The receptors were gathered from a man aged 60 to 69 in good health. The CDR3 runs from the conserved cysteine through the conserved F or W. The D gene is left open where the match is weak. Clone size is shown for a subset of rows, as once, few, many or a class of expanded clone.

J gene: TRBJ2-7; clone size: .; D gene: .; V gene: TRBV18; CDR3 DNA: TGTGCCAGCTCACCACCTGGACTAACGTATTTGAGAGAGCAGTACTTC; CDR3 protein: CASSPPGLTYLREQYF
J gene: TRBJ2-7; clone size: .; D gene: .; V gene: TRBV21-1; CDR3 DNA: TGTGCCAGCAGCTGGGACAGGGACCCCGCCGAGCAGTACTTC; CDR3 protein: CASSWDRDPAEQYF
J gene: TRBJ2-7; clone size: few; D gene: TRBD1; V gene: TRBV14; CDR3 DNA: TGTGCCAGCAGCGCCGGGACAGGAGCCTACGAGCAGTACTTC; CDR3 protein: CASSAGTGAYEQYF
J gene: TRBJ2-3; clone size: once; D gene: .; V gene: TRBV25-1; CDR3 DNA: TGTGCCAGCAGTGAATGGGGGGACACCACAGATACGCAGTATTTT; CDR3 protein: CASSEWGDTTDTQYF
J gene: TRBJ1-1; clone size: .; D gene: TRBD1; V gene: TRBV2; CDR3 DNA: TGTGCCAGCAGCAGACAGGGGGCAGACACTGAAGCTTTCTTT; CDR3 protein: CASSRQGADTEAFF
J gene: TRBJ1-5; clone size: .; D gene: .; V gene: TRBV18; CDR3 DNA: TGTGCCAGCTCACCATCAACAGGGAATCAGCCCCAGCATTTT; CDR3 protein: CASSPSTGNQPQHF
J gene: TRBJ1-1; clone size: .; D gene: .; V gene: TRBV28; CDR3 DNA: TGTGGCCACTTAAGCGGCACTGAAGCTTTCTTT; CDR3 protein: CGHLSGTEAFF
J gene: TRBJ1-5; clone size: .; D gene: .; V gene: TRBV27; CDR3 DNA: TGTGCCAGCAGCAAACAGGGACAAAGCAATCAGCCCCAGCATTTT; CDR3 protein: CASSKQGQSNQPQHF
J gene: TRBJ1-4; clone size: .; D gene: .; V gene: TRBV21-1; CDR3 DNA: TGTGCCAGCAGCCACAGGGCCCTTAATGAAAAACTGTTTTTT; CDR3 protein: CASSHRALNEKLFF
J gene: TRBJ1-1; clone size: .; D gene: .; V gene: TRBV19; CDR3 DNA: TGTGCCAGTAGTGCAACCATGGCCTCCAGTCTGAACACTGAAGCTTTCTTT; CDR3 protein: CASSATMASSLNTEAFF
J gene: TRBJ2-3; clone size: .; D gene: TRBD2; V gene: TRBV24-1; CDR3 DNA: TGTGCCACCAGTGATTTCCCCCTCTCTAGCGGGAGTAGCACAGATACGCAGTATTTT; CDR3 protein: CATSDFPLSSGSSTDTQYF
J gene: TRBJ2-1; clone size: .; D gene: .; V gene: TRBV4-2; CDR3 DNA: TGTGCCAGCAGCCAAGATGAGAGCTCCTACAATGAGCAGTTCTTC; CDR3 protein: CASSQDESSYNEQFF
J gene: TRBJ1-2; clone size: .; D gene: TRBD1; V gene: TRBV19; CDR3 DNA: TGTGCCAGTAGTATTCTCCCCAGACAGGGTCGCTACACCTTC; CDR3 protein: CASSILPRQGRYTF
J gene: TRBJ2-3; clone size: .; D gene: TRBD2; V gene: TRBV5-1; CDR3 DNA: TGCGCCAGCAGCTTACCGGGACTAGCGGGAGCAGATACGCAGTATTTT; CDR3 protein: CASSLPGLAGADTQYF
J gene: TRBJ1-1; clone size: .; D gene: .; V gene: TRBV27; CDR3 DNA: TGTGCCAGCAGTTTTGTGCAGGGAGGAGTCACTGAAGCTTTCTTT; CDR3 protein: CASSFVQGGVTEAFF
J gene: TRBJ1-1; clone size: .; D gene: TRBD1; V gene: TRBV29-1; CDR3 DNA: TGCAGCGGGGGGGACAGGGTAAACACTGAAGCTTTCTTT; CDR3 protein: CSGGDRVNTEAFF
J gene: TRBJ1-1; clone size: .; D gene: TRBD1; V gene: TRBV29-1; CDR3 DNA: TGCAGCGTTTGGGACAGTCTGAACACTGAAGCTTTCTTT; CDR3 protein: CSVWDSLNTEAFF
J gene: TRBJ1-4; clone size: few; D gene: .; V gene: TRBV6-5; CDR3 DNA: TGTGCCACCTCTTCGGGAGGTTGGGCTAATGAAAAACTGTTTTTT; CDR3 protein: CATSSGGWANEKLFF
J gene: TRBJ2-1; clone size: .; D gene: TRBD2; V gene: TRBV7-3; CDR3 DNA: TGTGCCAGCAGTCCCGCGGGAGGGGATGAGCAGTTCTTC; CDR3 protein: CASSPAGGDEQFF
J gene: TRBJ1-2; clone size: .; D gene: .; V gene: TRBV27; CDR3 DNA: TGTGCCAGCAGTTTATCCGGACAGCCCTTTGGGTATGGCCCCTATGGCTACACCTTC; CDR3 protein: CASSLSGQPFGYGPYGYTF
J gene: TRBJ1-1; clone size: .; D gene: TRBD1; V gene: TRBV6-2/TRBV6-3; CDR3 DNA: TGTGCCAGCAGTCCACAGGGGACTGAAGCTTTCTTT; CDR3 protein: CASSPQGTEAFF
J gene: TRBJ1-5; clone size: .; D gene: .; V gene: TRBV7-2; CDR3 DNA: TGTGCCAGCAGCTTAGGTGGTAGGGTGGGTCAGCCCCAGCATTTT; CDR3 protein: CASSLGGRVGQPQHF
J gene: TRBJ2-1; clone size: .; D gene: TRBD2; V gene: TRBV5-6; CDR3 DNA: TGTGCCAGCAGCTTGATTAGTAGCGGGCCGGCGGGTGAGCAGTTCTTC; CDR3 protein: CASSLISSGPAGEQFF
J gene: TRBJ2-1; clone size: .; D gene: TRBD2; V gene: TRBV19; CDR3 DNA: TGTGCCAGTAGTAGTCTGCCCGGGACTAGCAGGCTCAATGAGCAGTTCTTC; CDR3 protein: CASSSLPGTSRLNEQFF
J gene: TRBJ2-3; clone size: .; D gene: .; V gene: TRBV19; CDR3 DNA: TGTGCCAGTAGGCCCTCAGGGGCGGATACGCAGTATTTT; CDR3 protein: CASRPSGADTQYF
J gene: TRBJ2-7; clone size: .; D gene: .; V gene: TRBV4-1; CDR3 DNA: TGCGCCAGCAGCCAAGCTTCCTATTCCTACGAGCAGTACTTC; CDR3 protein: CASSQASYSYEQYF
J gene: TRBJ1-3; clone size: .; D gene: .; V gene: TRBV28; CDR3 DNA: TGTGCCAGCAGTTCGGGAAACACCATATATTTT; CDR3 protein: CASSSGNTIYF
J gene: TRBJ1-2; clone size: .; D gene: TRBD1; V gene: TRBV9; CDR3 DNA: TGTGCCAGCAGCGTAGCAGGGGGGAAGTATGGCTACACCTTC; CDR3 protein: CASSVAGGKYGYTF
J gene: TRBJ1-1; clone size: .; D gene: .; V gene: TRBV28; CDR3 DNA: TGTGCCACCTATGGAAACACTGAAGCTTTCTTT; CDR3 protein: CATYGNTEAFF
J gene: TRBJ1-1; clone size: .; D gene: .; V gene: TRBV12-5; CDR3 DNA: TGTGCTAGTGGTGAAAACGAACCCCAACAAGCGGTGAACACTGAAGCTTTCTTT; CDR3 protein: CASGENEPQQAVNTEAFF
J gene: TRBJ2-2; clone size: .; D gene: TRBD2; V gene: TRBV7-2; CDR3 DNA: TGTGCCAGCAGCTTAGGATGGCTAGCGGGATCCGCCGGGGAGCTGTTTTTT; CDR3 protein: CASSLGWLAGSAGELFF
J gene: TRBJ2-3; clone size: .; D gene: .; V gene: TRBV19; CDR3 DNA: TGTGCCAGTAGCGACGGTAGCGGCGCGCTTAGCACAGATACGCAGTATTTT; CDR3 protein: CASSDGSGALSTDTQYF
J gene: TRBJ2-7; clone size: .; D gene: .; V gene: TRBV27; CDR3 DNA: TGTGCCAGCAGTTTACTGAATCAGGGCGCCTACGAGCAGTACTTC; CDR3 protein: CASSLLNQGAYEQYF
J gene: TRBJ2-2; clone size: once; D gene: .; V gene: TRBV10-1; CDR3 DNA: TGCGCCAGCCTAGGGGAGCTGTTTTTT; CDR3 protein: CASLGELFF
J gene: TRBJ2-1; clone size: .; D gene: .; V gene: TRBV20-1; CDR3 DNA: TGCAGTGCTAGTTTCAGGGAGAATTACAATGAGCAGTTCTTC; CDR3 protein: CSASFRENYNEQFF
J gene: TRBJ2-1; clone size: .; D gene: TRBD2; V gene: TRBV7-3; CDR3 DNA: TGTGCCAGCAGCTTTAGGGCTAGCGGGACGTGGAATGAGCAGTTCTTC; CDR3 protein: CASSFRASGTWNEQFF
J gene: TRBJ1-6; clone size: .; D gene: .; V gene: TRBV6-6; CDR3 DNA: TGTGCCAGCAGTGACAGGAGCTCCTATAATTCACCCCTCCACTTT; CDR3 protein: CASSDRSSYNSPLHF
J gene: TRBJ1-4; clone size: .; D gene: .; V gene: TRBV19; CDR3 DNA: TGTGCCAGCACTCCCCCCGACAGGAGAAGTGAAAAACTGTTTTTT; CDR3 protein: CASTPPDRRSEKLFF
J gene: TRBJ2-4; clone size: once; D gene: TRBD2; V gene: TRBV7-2; CDR3 DNA: TGTGCCAGCAGCTTTAGCGGGGTACTCTCCAAAAACATTCAGTACTTC; CDR3 protein: CASSFSGVLSKNIQYF
J gene: TRBJ1-1; clone size: .; D gene: .; V gene: TRBV3-1/TRBV3-2; CDR3 DNA: TGTGCCAGCAGCCAGACCCAGGGTGGAAGAGGCGCTTTCTTT; CDR3 protein: CASSQTQGGRGAFF
J gene: TRBJ1-2; clone size: .; D gene: .; V gene: TRBV30; CDR3 DNA: TGTGCCTACTTACCAGCAGGCGGTGTGGGCTATGGCTACACCTTC; CDR3 protein: CAYLPAGGVGYGYTF
J gene: TRBJ2-2; clone size: .; D gene: .; V gene: TRBV2; CDR3 DNA: TGTGCCAGCAGTGAAACCAGGAACACCGGGGAGCTGTTTTTT; CDR3 protein: CASSETRNTGELFF
J gene: TRBJ1-6; clone size: .; D gene: .; V gene: TRBV19; CDR3 DNA: TGTGCCAGTAGTATCGGCGGCCAACTGAATTCACCCCTCCACTTT; CDR3 protein: CASSIGGQLNSPLHF
J gene: TRBJ1-4; clone size: .; D gene: .; V gene: TRBV5-5; CDR3 DNA: TGTGCCAGCAGCTTGGACGCAGGGAGGGCCTCAGCTAATGAAAAACTGTTTTTT; CDR3 protein: CASSLDAGRASANEKLFF
J gene: TRBJ2-1; clone size: .; D gene: .; V gene: TRBV3-1/TRBV3-2; CDR3 DNA: TGTGCCAGCAGCCAAGCAGGGCCCCTCTCCTACAATGAGCAGTTCTTC; CDR3 protein: CASSQAGPLSYNEQFF
J gene: TRBJ2-2; clone size: few; D gene: .; V gene: TRBV27; CDR3 DNA: TGTGCCAGCAGTTGGTCAGGGATTGGCACCGGGGAGCTGTTTTTT; CDR3 protein: CASSWSGIGTGELFF